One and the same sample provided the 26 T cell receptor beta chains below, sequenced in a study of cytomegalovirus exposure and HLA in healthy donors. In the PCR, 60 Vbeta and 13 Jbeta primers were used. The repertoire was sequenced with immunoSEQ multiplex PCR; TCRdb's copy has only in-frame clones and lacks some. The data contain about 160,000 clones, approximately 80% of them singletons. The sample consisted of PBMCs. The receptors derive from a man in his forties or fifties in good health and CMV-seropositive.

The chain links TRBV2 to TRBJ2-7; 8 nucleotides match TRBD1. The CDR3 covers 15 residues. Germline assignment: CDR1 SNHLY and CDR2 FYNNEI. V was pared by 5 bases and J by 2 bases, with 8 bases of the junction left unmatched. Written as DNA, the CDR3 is TGTGCCAGCAGTACGGCAGGACAGGGTCCCTACGAGCAGTACTTC. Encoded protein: CASSTAGQGPYEQYF.

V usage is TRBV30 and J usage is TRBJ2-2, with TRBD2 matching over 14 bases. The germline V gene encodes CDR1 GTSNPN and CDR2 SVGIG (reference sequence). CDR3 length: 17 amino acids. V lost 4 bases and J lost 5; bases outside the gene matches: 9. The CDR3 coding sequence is TGTGCCTGGAATAATCGACTAGCGGGAGGGAGGACCGGGGAGCTGTTTTTT. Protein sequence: CAWNNRLAGGRTGELFF.

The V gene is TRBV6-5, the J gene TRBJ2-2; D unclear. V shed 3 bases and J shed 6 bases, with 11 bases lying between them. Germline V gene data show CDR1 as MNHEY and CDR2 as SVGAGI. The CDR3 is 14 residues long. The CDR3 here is CASSYRSKAGELFF. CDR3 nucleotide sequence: TGTGCCAGCAGTTATCGGTCAAAAGCCGGGGAGCTGTTTTTT.

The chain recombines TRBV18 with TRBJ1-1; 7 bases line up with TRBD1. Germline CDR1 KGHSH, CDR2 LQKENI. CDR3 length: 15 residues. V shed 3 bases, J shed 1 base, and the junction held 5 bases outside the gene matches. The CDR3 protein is CASSPVQGTNTEAFF. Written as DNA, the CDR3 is TGTGCCAGCTCACCCGTACAGGGGACGAACACTGAAGCTTTCTTT. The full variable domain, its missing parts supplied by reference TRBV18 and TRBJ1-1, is NAGVMQNPRHLVRRRGQEARLRCSPMKGHSHVYWYRQLPEEGLKFMVYLQKENIIDESGMPKERFSAEFPKEGPSILRIQQVVRGDSAAYFCASSPVQGTNTEAFFGQGTRLTVV.

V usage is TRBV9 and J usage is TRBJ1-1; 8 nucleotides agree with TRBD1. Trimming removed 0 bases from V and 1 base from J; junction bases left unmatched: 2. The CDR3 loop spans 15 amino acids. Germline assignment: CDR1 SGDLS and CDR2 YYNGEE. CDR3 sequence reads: CASSVVDRGNTEAFF. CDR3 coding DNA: TGTGCCAGCAGCGTAGTCGACAGGGGGAACACTGAAGCTTTCTTT. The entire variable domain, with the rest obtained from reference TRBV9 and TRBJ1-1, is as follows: DSGVTQTPKHLITATGQRVTLRCSPRSGDLSVYWYQQSLDQGLQFLIQYYNGEERAKGNILERFSAQQFPDLHSELNLSSLELGDSALYFCASSVVDRGNTEAFFGQGTRLTVV.

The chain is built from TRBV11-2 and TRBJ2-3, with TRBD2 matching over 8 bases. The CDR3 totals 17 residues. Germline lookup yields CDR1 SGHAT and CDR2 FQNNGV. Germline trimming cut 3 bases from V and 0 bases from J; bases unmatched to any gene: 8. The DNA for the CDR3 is TGTGCCAGCAGCTTCCCCGGACTAGCTAGTAGCACAGATACGCAGTATTTT. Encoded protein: CASSFPGLASSTDTQYF.

The CDR3 protein is CASSPDGQYLGETQYF. The CDR3 coding sequence is TGTGCCAGCAGTCCCGATGGACAGTACCTCGGGGAGACCCAGTACTTC. V and J are TRBV27 and TRBJ2-5, with D maybe TRBD1 (6 bases). The V end was cut by 5 bases, the J end by 5 bases, with 21 bases between. The CDR3 spans 16 residues. The germline V gene encodes CDR1 MNHEY and CDR2 SMNVEV (reference sequence).

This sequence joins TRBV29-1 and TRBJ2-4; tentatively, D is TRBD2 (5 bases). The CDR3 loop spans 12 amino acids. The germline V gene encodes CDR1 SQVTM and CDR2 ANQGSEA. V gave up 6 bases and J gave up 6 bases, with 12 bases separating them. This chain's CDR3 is CSVPSAGNIQYF. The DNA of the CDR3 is TGCAGCGTGCCCAGCGCGGGAAACATTCAGTACTTC.

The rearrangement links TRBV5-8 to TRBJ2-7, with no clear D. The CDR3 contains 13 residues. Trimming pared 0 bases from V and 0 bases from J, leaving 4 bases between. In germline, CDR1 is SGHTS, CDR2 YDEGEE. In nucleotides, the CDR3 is TGTGCCAGCAGCTTGGTAGACTCCTACGAGCAGTACGTC. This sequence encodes CASSLVDSYEQYV.

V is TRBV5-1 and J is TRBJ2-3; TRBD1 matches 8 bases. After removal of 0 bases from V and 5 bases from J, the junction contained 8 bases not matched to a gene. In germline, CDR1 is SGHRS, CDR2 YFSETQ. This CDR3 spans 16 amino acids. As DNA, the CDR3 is TGCGCCAGCAGCTTGGGGGACAGGATACGAGGAGATACGCAGTATTTT. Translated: CASSLGDRIRGDTQYF.

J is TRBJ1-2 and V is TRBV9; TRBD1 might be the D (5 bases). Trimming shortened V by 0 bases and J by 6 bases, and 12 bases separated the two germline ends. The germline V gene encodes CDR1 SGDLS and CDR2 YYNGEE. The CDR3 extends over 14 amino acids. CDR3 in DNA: TGTGCCAGCAGCGTAGGCGGGGCAGCGAATGGCTACACCTTC. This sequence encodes CASSVGGAANGYTF.

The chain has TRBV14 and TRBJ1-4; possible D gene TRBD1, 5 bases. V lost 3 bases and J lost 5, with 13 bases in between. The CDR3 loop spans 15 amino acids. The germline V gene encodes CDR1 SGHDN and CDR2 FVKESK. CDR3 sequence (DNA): TGTGCCAGCAGCCACAAGGGACGGGAGAATGAAAAACTGTTTTTT. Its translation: CASSHKGRENEKLFF.

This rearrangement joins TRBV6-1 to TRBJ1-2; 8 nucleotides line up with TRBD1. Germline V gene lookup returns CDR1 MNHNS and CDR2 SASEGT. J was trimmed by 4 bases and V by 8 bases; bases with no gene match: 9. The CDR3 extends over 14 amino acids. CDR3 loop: CASGTGFIPYGYTF. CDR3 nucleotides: TGTGCCAGCGGGACAGGTTTTATCCCCTATGGCTACACCTTC.

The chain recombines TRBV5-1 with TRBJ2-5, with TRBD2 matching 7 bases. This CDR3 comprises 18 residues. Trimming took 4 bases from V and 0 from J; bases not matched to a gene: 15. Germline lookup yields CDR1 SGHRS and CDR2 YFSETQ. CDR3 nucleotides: TGCGCCAGCAGCCTGGGGGGGGAAATACCGGGGTACCAAGAGACCCAGTACTTC. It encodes CASSLGGEIPGYQETQYF.

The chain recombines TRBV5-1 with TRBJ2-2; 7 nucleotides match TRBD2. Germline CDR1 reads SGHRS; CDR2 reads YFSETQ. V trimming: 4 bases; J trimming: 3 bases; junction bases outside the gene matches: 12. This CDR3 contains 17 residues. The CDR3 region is CASSPHAGLPYTGELFF. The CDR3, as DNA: TGCGCCAGCAGCCCACACGCGGGACTACCCTACACCGGGGAGCTGTTTTTT.

This chain's CDR3 is CASSRSGTGDNNSPLHF. For the CDR3, the DNA is TGTGCCAGCAGCCGTTCCGGGACAGGGGACAATAATTCACCCCTCCACTTT. The chain links TRBV4-2 to TRBJ1-6, with TRBD1 identical over 10 bases. V was clipped by 4 bases and J by 5 bases; unmatched bases: 8. CDR1 and CDR2 from the germline V gene are LGHNA and YNFKEQ. This CDR3 has 17 residues.

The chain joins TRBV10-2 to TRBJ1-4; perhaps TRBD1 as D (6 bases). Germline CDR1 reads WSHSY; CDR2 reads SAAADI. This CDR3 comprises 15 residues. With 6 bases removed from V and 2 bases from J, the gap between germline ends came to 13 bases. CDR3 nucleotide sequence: TGCGCCAGCAGGGAACAGGGCACGACTAATGAAAAACTGTTTTTT. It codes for CASREQGTTNEKLFF.

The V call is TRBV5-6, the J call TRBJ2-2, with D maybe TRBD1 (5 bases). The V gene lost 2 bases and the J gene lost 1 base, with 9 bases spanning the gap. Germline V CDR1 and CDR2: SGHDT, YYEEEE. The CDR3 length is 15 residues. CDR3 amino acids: CASSLNRRNTGELFF. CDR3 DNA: TGTGCCAGCAGCTTAAACAGGAGGAACACCGGGGAGCTGTTTTTT.

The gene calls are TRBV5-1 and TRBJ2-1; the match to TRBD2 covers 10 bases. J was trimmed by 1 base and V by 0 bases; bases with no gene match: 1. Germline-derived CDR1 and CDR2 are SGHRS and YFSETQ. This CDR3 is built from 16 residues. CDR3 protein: CASSLAGLASYNEQFF. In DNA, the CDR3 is TGCGCCAGCAGCTTGGCGGGACTAGCGTCCTACAATGAGCAGTTCTTC.

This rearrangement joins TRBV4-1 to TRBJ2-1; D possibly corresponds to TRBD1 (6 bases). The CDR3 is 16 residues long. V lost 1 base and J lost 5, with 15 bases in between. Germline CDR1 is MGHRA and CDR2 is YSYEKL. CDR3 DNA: TGCGCCAGCAGCCAAGTTCTAGGGGGTTGGGACAATGAGCAGTTCTTC. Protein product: CASSQVLGGWDNEQFF.

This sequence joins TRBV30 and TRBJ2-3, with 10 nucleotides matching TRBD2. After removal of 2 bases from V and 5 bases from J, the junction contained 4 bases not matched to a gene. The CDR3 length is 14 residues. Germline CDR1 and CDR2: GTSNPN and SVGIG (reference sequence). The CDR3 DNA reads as TGTGCCTGGAGTAGCGGGAGGGCCGAAGATACGCAGTATTTT. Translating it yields CAWSSGRAEDTQYF.

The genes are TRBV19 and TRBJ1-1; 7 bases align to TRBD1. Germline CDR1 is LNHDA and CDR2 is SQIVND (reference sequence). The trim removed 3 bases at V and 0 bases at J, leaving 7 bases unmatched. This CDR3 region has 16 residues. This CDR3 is CASSMRTGVMNTEAFF. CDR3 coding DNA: TGTGCCAGTAGTATGAGGACAGGAGTAATGAACACTGAAGCTTTCTTT.

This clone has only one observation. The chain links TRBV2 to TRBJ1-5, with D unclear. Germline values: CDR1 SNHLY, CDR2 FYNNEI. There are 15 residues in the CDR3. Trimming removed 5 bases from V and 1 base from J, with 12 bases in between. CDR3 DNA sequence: TGTGCCAGCAGTCCACAGACATCAAGCAATCAGCCCCAGCATTTT. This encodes CASSPQTSSNQPQHF.

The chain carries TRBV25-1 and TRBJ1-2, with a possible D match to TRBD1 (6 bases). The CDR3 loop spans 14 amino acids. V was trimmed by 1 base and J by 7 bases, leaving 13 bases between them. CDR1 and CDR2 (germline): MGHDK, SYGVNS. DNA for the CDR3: TGTGCCAGCAGTGAATGGGGGCAGGGGAGTGGCTACACCTTC. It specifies CASSEWGQGSGYTF.

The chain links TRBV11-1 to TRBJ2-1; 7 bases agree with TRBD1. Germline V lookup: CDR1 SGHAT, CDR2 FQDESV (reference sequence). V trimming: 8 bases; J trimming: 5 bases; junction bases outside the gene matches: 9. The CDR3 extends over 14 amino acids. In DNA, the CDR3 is TGTGCCAGCGGTCTAGGGGGCCTTAACAATGAGCAGTTCTTC. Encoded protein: CASGLGGLNNEQFF.

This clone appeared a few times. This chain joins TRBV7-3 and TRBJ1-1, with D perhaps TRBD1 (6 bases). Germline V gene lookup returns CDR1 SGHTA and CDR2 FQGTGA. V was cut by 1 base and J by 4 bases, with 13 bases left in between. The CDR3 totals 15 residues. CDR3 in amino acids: CASSLKAGVGTEAFF. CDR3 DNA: TGTGCCAGCAGCTTAAAGGCAGGGGTTGGCACTGAAGCTTTCTTT.